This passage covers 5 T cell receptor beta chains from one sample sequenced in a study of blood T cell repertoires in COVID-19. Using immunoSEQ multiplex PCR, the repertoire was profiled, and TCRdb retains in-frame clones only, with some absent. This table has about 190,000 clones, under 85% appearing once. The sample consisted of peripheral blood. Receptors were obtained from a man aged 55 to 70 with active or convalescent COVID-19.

The CDR3 region has the DNA TGTGCCAGCAGTTTAAGAATGGACAGGGATTTCTACACCTTC. Residues: CASSLRMDRDFYTF. This rearrangement joins TRBV27 to TRBJ1-2; 8 bases are a match to TRBD1. In germline, CDR1 is MNHEY, CDR2 SMNVEV (reference sequence). The CDR3 has 14 amino acids. After removal of 2 bases from V and 10 bases from J, the junction contained 9 bases not matched to a gene.

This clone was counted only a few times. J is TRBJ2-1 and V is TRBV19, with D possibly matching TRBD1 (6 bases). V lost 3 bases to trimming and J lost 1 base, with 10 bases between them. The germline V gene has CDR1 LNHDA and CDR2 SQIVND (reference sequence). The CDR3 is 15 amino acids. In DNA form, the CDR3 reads TGTGCCAGTAGTATTACAGGGTGGTCCTACAATGAGCAGTTCTTC. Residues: CASSITGWSYNEQFF.

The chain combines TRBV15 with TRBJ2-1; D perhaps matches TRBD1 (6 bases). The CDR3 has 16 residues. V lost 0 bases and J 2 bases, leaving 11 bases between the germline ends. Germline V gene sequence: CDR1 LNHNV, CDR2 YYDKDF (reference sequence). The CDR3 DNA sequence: TGTGCCACCAGCAGAGACCATGGACAGCCCTACAATGAGCAGTTCTTC. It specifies CATSRDHGQPYNEQFF.

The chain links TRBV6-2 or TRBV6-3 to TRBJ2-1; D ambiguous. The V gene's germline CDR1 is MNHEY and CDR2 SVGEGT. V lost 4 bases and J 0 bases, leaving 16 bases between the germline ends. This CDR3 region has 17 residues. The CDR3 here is CASSSSGLPSSYNEQFF. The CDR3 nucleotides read TGTGCCAGCAGTTCCTCGGGCCTCCCGAGCTCCTACAATGAGCAGTTCTTC.

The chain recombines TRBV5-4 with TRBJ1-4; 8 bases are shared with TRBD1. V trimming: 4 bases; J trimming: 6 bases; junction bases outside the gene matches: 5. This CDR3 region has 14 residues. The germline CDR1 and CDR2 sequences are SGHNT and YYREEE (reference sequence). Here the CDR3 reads CASSLDRVDEKLFF. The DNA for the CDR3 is TGTGCCAGCAGCCTGGACAGGGTTGATGAAAAACTGTTTTTT.